Listed here are 14 T cell receptor beta chains from one sample, sequenced in a study of cytomegalovirus exposure and HLA in healthy donors. The PCR used 60 Vbeta and 13 Jbeta primers. Here immunoSEQ multiplex PCR was the method, and the copy in TCRdb shows in-frame clones only, minus some. The data contain 99,000 or so clones, more than 75% of them singletons. The sample consisted of PBMCs. These receptor sequences come from a woman between 40 and 55 years old in good health and CMV-seronegative.

Only one count was recorded for this clone. The chain combines TRBV7-9 with TRBJ2-1, with D uncertain. Trimming removed 7 bases from V and 6 bases from J, with 13 bases in between. Germline loops: CDR1 SEHNR, CDR2 FQNEAQ (reference sequence). The CDR3 is 13 residues long. For the CDR3, the DNA is TGTGCCAGCACCCCCCCTTTTCTCAATGAGCAGTTCTTC. It encodes CASTPPFLNEQFF.

This chain uses TRBV6-5 with TRBJ1-2; weak D call: TRBD1 (5 bases). Looked up from germline, CDR1 is MNHEY and CDR2 is SVGAGI. With 0 bases removed from V and 8 bases from J, the gap between germline ends came to 13 bases. The CDR3 loop spans 14 amino acids. The CDR3 here is CASSYSQGSGGYTF. The CDR3 DNA follows: TGTGCCAGCAGTTACTCGCAGGGCTCCGGGGGCTACACCTTC.

The genes are TRBV7-8 and TRBJ1-1; D might be TRBD1 (5 bases). In germline, CDR1 is SGHVS, CDR2 FQNEAQ. The ends were cut back, 4 bases at V and 1 base at J, with 13 bases in the middle. The CDR3 loop spans 15 amino acids. The CDR3 region has the DNA TGTGCCAGCAGCTACTTACAGGATACGAACACTGAAGCTTTCTTT. Amino acids: CASSYLQDTNTEAFF. The whole variable domain, remainder taken from reference TRBV7-8 and TRBJ1-1, is GAGVSQSPRYKVAKRGQDVALRCDPISGHVSLFWYQQALGQGPEFLTYFQNEAQLDKSGLPSDRFFAERPEGSVSTLKIQRTQQEDSAVYLCASSYLQDTNTEAFFGQGTRLTVV.

The genes are TRBV27 and TRBJ2-5, with TRBD1 matching over 7 bases. TRBJ2-7 matches the DNA end more closely, so the J call is doubtful. The CDR3 contains 12 residues. From germline, CDR1 is MNHEY and CDR2 SMNVEV (reference sequence). CDR3 loop: CASSSTGNEQYF. The CDR3 DNA is TGTGCCAGCAGTTCGACAGGGAACGAGCAGTACTTC.

The CDR3 sequence is CASSLGALDGYTF. CDR3 nucleotides: TGTGCCAGCAGTTTAGGTGCCCTAGATGGCTACACCTTC. The J gene is TRBJ1-2, the V gene TRBV27; D call uncertain. CDR3 length: 13 amino acids. Per the germline V gene, CDR1 is MNHEY and CDR2 is SMNVEV (reference sequence). The ends were cut back, 2 bases at V and 6 bases at J, with 10 bases in the middle.

The V and J genes are TRBV9 and TRBJ2-1, with D tentatively TRBD2 (6 bases). Germline V gives CDR1 SGDLS, CDR2 YYNGEE. V lost 3 bases to trimming and J lost 8 bases, with 15 bases between them. This CDR3 comprises 14 residues. The CDR3 coding sequence is TGTGCCAGCAGCGGAATAGCGGCCTTGGATGAGCAGTTCTTC. As protein: CASSGIAALDEQFF.

The chain is built from TRBV7-3 and TRBJ2-5, with D possibly being TRBD2 (5 bases). Trimming cost V 1 base and J 5 bases, with 11 bases left between them. Germline loops: CDR1 SGHTA, CDR2 FQGTGA. This CDR3 spans 14 amino acids. CDR3 in amino acids: CASSLSGRRETQYF. CDR3 sequence (DNA): TGTGCCAGCAGCTTAAGCGGGCGGAGGGAGACCCAGTACTTC.

The chain combines TRBV6-4 with TRBJ2-1; no clear D. Germline CDR1 MRHNA, CDR2 SNTAGT. This CDR3 comprises 13 residues. V was cut by 4 bases and J by 0 bases, with 4 bases left in between. Here the CDR3 DNA reads TGTGCCAGCAGTGGTAACTCCTACAATGAGCAGTTCTTC. Translation: CASSGNSYNEQFF.

This sequence joins TRBV10-3 and TRBJ1-5, with 8 bases aligning to TRBD1. The CDR3 sequence is 14 residues long. Germline-derived CDR1 and CDR2 are ENHRY and SYGVKD. V dropped 2 bases and J dropped 8; count of bases not matched to a gene: 5. CDR3 nucleotide sequence: TGTGCCATCAGTGAGGGACAGGGAGACGAGCCCCAGCATTTT. It encodes CAISEGQGDEPQHF.

The V gene is TRBV6-4, the J gene TRBJ1-1, with 12 nucleotides matching TRBD1. CDR3 length equals 17 residues. From germline, CDR1 is MRHNA and CDR2 SNTAGT. V shed 9 bases and J 4 bases; nucleotides not matched to a gene: 15. CDR3: CARPPGQGAYRRTEAFF. The CDR3 DNA sequence: TGTGCCAGGCCTCCGGGACAGGGGGCTTATAGACGCACTGAAGCTTTCTTT.

The chain carries TRBV27 and TRBJ2-7; TRBD2 matches 11 bases. The CDR3 length is 16 residues. V was pared by 0 bases and J by 3 bases, with 4 bases of the junction left unmatched. Germline CDR1 and CDR2: MNHEY and SMNVEV (reference sequence). The CDR3 region has the DNA TGTGCCAGCAGTTTATCGGGACTAGCGGCCAACTACGAGCAGTACTTC. Protein sequence: CASSLSGLAANYEQYF.

This chain connects TRBV5-1 to TRBJ2-1; 8 bases align to TRBD2. CDR1 and CDR2 (germline): SGHRS, YFSETQ. This CDR3 spans 15 amino acids. V shed 3 bases, J shed 5 bases, and the junction held 7 bases outside the gene matches. The CDR3 loop reads CASSWTGGEDNEQFF. CDR3 DNA: TGCGCCAGCAGCTGGACGGGGGGGGAGGACAATGAGCAGTTCTTC. Full variable domain (missing parts from reference TRBV5-1 and TRBJ2-1): KAGVTQTPRYLIKTRGQQVTLSCSPISGHRSVSWYQQTPGQGLQFLFEYFSETQRNKGNFPGRFSGRQFSNSRSEMNVSTLELGDSALYLCASSWTGGEDNEQFFGPGTRLTVL.

In this sample, this clone turned up many times. The V call is TRBV11-1, the J call TRBJ2-4; TRBD2 agrees at 9 bases. Germline values: CDR1 SGHAT, CDR2 FQDESV (reference sequence). This CDR3 region has 15 residues. The trim removed 7 bases at V and 3 bases at J, leaving 7 bases unmatched. CDR3 loop: CASIQAGGGKNIQYF. In DNA, the CDR3 is TGTGCCAGCATCCAGGCGGGAGGGGGCAAAAACATTCAGTACTTC.

The chain carries TRBV5-8 and TRBJ1-1; D gene unclear. CDR1 and CDR2 (germline): SGHTS, YDEGEE. The CDR3 consists of 14 residues. The germline V and J ends were trimmed by 3 bases and 4 bases, with 13 bases remaining between them. CDR3 coding DNA: TGTGCCAGCAGCTATAAGGGCGCGGGCACTGAAGCTTTCTTT. It encodes CASSYKGAGTEAFF.